This T cell receptor beta chain was found in a study of T-cell reconstitution after alpha-beta-depleted transplantation in children. This CDR3 has 17 residues. Per germline, CDR1 MGHRA and CDR2 YSYEKL. J lost 4 bases, V lost 3 bases, and 12 bases had no gene match. Points from the study as a whole: Fresh T-cell production supplied most of the T-cell counts and diversity seen one year after transplant. In patients about two months after transplant, alpha-beta T cells reportedly arose from several hundred expanded graft clones.

As it was prepared, the TCRbeta library received unique molecular identifiers. TCRdb reprocessed the PCR reads via MiXCR and lists one record per CDR3 protein. The sample gives roughly 120,000 distinct CDR3 sequences, 10% of which show up once; 34% is in the top ten. This clonotype appeared many times. The antigen is undetermined. The TCR was taken from a boy aged 2-9 years with acute lymphoblastic leukemia, due to receive a stem cell transplant. The input for sequencing was PBMCs, taken before TCRalphabeta/CD19-depleted stem cell transplant. The chain couples TRBV4-1 to TRBJ2-1, with TRBD2 matching 7 bases. The CDR3 is CASSHLPPSGTYNEQFF. CDR3 DNA: TGCGCCAGCAGCCATCTTCCTCCCAGCGGGACTTACAATGAGCAGTTCTTC.